This record concerns one T cell receptor (beta chain) sequence. Its antigen is still unknown. The V segment lost 5 bases and the J segment 9 bases; nucleotides outside the gene matches: 5. CDR3 size: 14 residues. Germline values: CDR1 MNHEY, CDR2 SVGAGI. These data belong to a study of shared clonotypes between healthy human individuals. Findings and caveats of the study: Few donors limited the genetic and exposure-history diversity represented.

Assay: immunoSEQ multiplex PCR; the TCRdb copy retains only in-frame clones and omits some. The sample holds 950,000 to 1,300,000 clones, around four fifths seen once. This chain joins TRBV6-5 and TRBJ1-6; 9 positions agree with TRBD1. This clonotype originated in a young man in good health. Sequenced input: memory CD4+ T cells sorted from blood. Subset meaning: CD45RA-negative fraction. CDR3 nucleotide sequence: TGTGCCAGCAGTCTCACGACAGGGGGTTCACCCCTCCACTTT. This encodes CASSLTTGGSPLHF.